These 21 T cell receptor beta chains were sequenced from one sample in a study of blood T cell repertoires in COVID-19. Method: immunoSEQ multiplex PCR; TCRdb's copy keeps in-frame clones and lacks some. The sample gives some 340,000 clones, about 85% of which show up once; 3.5% to 4% is in the top ten. The specimen sequenced was peripheral blood. These receptors all stem from a woman between 18 and 30 years old with acute or convalescent COVID-19.

The chain has TRBV25-1 and TRBJ1-1, with D tentatively TRBD1 (5 bases). Germline loops: CDR1 MGHDK, CDR2 SYGVNS. With 5 bases removed from V and 11 bases from J, the gap between germline ends came to 21 bases. The CDR3 contains 14 residues. CDR3 sequence (DNA): TGTGCCAGCAGTCCTCCTGGGGCGTTACCTAGGGCTTTCTTT. It specifies CASSPPGALPRAFF.

The chain recombines TRBV19 with TRBJ1-6; D remains unclear. CDR1 and CDR2 from the germline V gene are LNHDA and SQIVND (reference sequence). V lost 7 bases and J lost 5, with 12 bases in between. This CDR3 has 14 amino acids. CDR3 sequence: CASKRTADNSPLHF. The CDR3 coding sequence is TGTGCCAGTAAGCGGACCGCCGATAATTCACCCCTCCACTTT.

The chain uses TRBV9 and TRBJ1-6, with a possible D match to TRBD1 (6 bases). The length of the CDR3 is 16 residues. Looked up from germline, CDR1 is SGDLS and CDR2 is YYNGEE. Trimming removed 3 bases at V and 7 bases at J, with 17 bases between. The CDR3: CASSEQGSKENSPLHF. Written as DNA, the CDR3 is TGTGCCAGCAGCGAACAGGGTTCTAAGGAAAATTCACCCCTCCACTTT.

The chain combines TRBV11-3 with TRBJ1-1, with 7 bases lining up with TRBD1. Germline CDR1 reads SGHNT; CDR2 reads YENEEA. V gave up 4 bases and J gave up 4 bases; unmatched junction bases: 3. This CDR3 has 13 residues. CDR3 in DNA: TGTGCCAGCAGCTCCGACAGGGCCACTGAAGCTTTCTTT. The encoded protein is CASSSDRATEAFF.

The chain couples TRBV6-5 to TRBJ1-1; weak D call: TRBD1 (5 bases). Germline loops: CDR1 MNHEY, CDR2 SVGAGI. The CDR3 length is 15 residues. Trimming pared 2 bases from V and 1 base from J, leaving 11 bases between. The CDR3 DNA is TGTGCCAGCAGTTACAACGGCAGGGCGAACACTGAAGCTTTCTTT. It encodes CASSYNGRANTEAFF.

CDR3 protein: CASSLGRASGGAYEQYF. For the CDR3, the DNA is TGTGCCAGCAGCTTAGGCCGGGCTAGCGGGGGGGCCTACGAGCAGTACTTC. This chain uses TRBV7-2 with TRBJ2-7, with 12 bases fitting TRBD2. The CDR3 loop spans 17 amino acids. Germline loops: CDR1 SGHTA, CDR2 FQGNSA. The V gene end was trimmed by 1 base and the J gene end by 2 bases; junction bases not matched to a gene: 6.

V and J are TRBV5-1 and TRBJ2-3, with 10 bases fitting TRBD1. The J segment lost 4 bases and the V segment lost 4 bases, leaving 9 bases of the junction unmatched. CDR3 length: 16 residues. Per germline, CDR1 SGHRS and CDR2 YFSETQ. The CDR3 DNA sequence: TGCGCCAGCAGCGAGTGGACAGGGGGTTTGTCAGATACGCAGTATTTT. Its translation: CASSEWTGGLSDTQYF.

This clone has a single count. V and J are TRBV7-9 and TRBJ1-5, with D unclear. CDR3 length: 17 residues. Germline CDR1 reads SEHNR; CDR2 reads FQNEAQ (reference sequence). V lost 0 bases, J lost 0 bases, and 12 bases lay in between. CDR3 sequence (DNA): TGTGCCAGCAGCTTAGCCCAAACTGTGTATAGCAATCAGCCCCAGCATTTT. Amino acid sequence: CASSLAQTVYSNQPQHF.

The J gene is TRBJ2-5, the V gene TRBV5-4; a possible D gene is TRBD1 (5 bases). Germline loops: CDR1 SGHNT, CDR2 YYREEE (reference sequence). With 4 bases removed from V and 2 bases from J, the gap between germline ends came to 9 bases. The CDR3 loop spans 13 amino acids. The CDR3 region has the DNA TGTGCCAGCAGCGACAGCCAACAAGAGACCCAGTACTTC. Protein: CASSDSQQETQYF.

This clone has only a few counts. The V call is TRBV2, the J call TRBJ1-2; 8 nucleotides align to TRBD1. CDR3 size: 15 residues. After removal of 4 bases from V and 1 base from J, the junction contained 5 bases not matched to a gene. Germline CDR1 is SNHLY and CDR2 is FYNNEI. CDR3 amino acids: CASSVGQGLNYGYTF. The CDR3 DNA sequence: TGTGCCAGCAGTGTTGGACAGGGACTTAACTATGGCTACACCTTC.

This rearrangement joins TRBV7-3 to TRBJ1-1, with 8 bases lining up with TRBD1. V gave up 4 bases and J gave up 3 bases; unmatched junction bases: 1. CDR1 is SGHTA and CDR2 is FQGTGA in the germline V gene. CDR3 length: 13 amino acids. Written as DNA, the CDR3 is TGTGCCAGCAGCTCAGGGGGCCACACTGAAGCTTTCTTT. Its protein is CASSSGGHTEAFF.

This chain links TRBV27 with TRBJ2-1, with 11 positions matching TRBD1. Unmatched junction bases numbered 10, after V lost 6 bases and J lost 6 bases. Germline-derived CDR1 and CDR2 are MNHEY and SMNVEV (reference sequence). The CDR3 has 16 residues. CDR3 in amino acids: CASSRRGGTGGNEQFF. The CDR3 DNA follows: TGTGCCAGCAGCCGAAGAGGTGGGACAGGGGGCAATGAGCAGTTCTTC.

The chain employs TRBV4-2 and TRBJ2-7; D may be TRBD1 (6 bases). Trimming took 0 bases from V and 6 from J, leaving 21 bases between them. The CDR3 has 17 amino acids. Germline V gene lookup returns CDR1 LGHNA and CDR2 YNFKEQ. Here the CDR3 DNA reads TGTGCCAGCAGCCAAGATATCCCGGGACACCTAGGTCGCGAGCAGTACTTC. Its protein product is CASSQDIPGHLGREQYF.

This clone was seen many times. J is TRBJ2-7 and V is TRBV6-2 or TRBV6-3; perhaps TRBD1 as D (6 bases). Germline values: CDR1 MNHEY, CDR2 SVGEGT. The CDR3 has 14 residues. V was clipped by 5 bases and J by 1 base, with 12 bases between them. DNA for the CDR3: TGTGCCAGCAGTGACCCAGGGGTTTCCTACGAGCAGTACTTC. Protein product: CASSDPGVSYEQYF.

The chain couples TRBV29-1 to TRBJ1-2; 8 nucleotides align to TRBD1. V lost 8 bases to trimming and J lost 7 bases; unmatched junction nucleotides: 6. CDR1 and CDR2 (germline): SQVTM, ANQGSEA. The CDR3 runs to 11 residues. Here the CDR3 DNA reads TGCAGCTCGGACAGGGCGAGTGGCTACACCTTC. Protein sequence: CSSDRASGYTF.

The rearrangement links TRBV27 to TRBJ1-5; TRBD1 matches at 7 bases. Germline assignment: CDR1 MNHEY and CDR2 SMNVEV (reference sequence). Unmatched junction bases numbered 7, after V lost 3 bases and J lost 2 bases. There are 16 residues in the CDR3. The CDR3 spells CASSFGSGTGNQPQHF. CDR3 DNA sequence: TGTGCCAGCAGTTTTGGATCCGGGACAGGCAATCAGCCCCAGCATTTT.

The chain combines TRBV3-1 (or the pseudogene TRBV3-2) with TRBJ2-3; TRBD2 is a possible D gene (5 bases). The CDR3 covers 15 residues. V was trimmed by 8 bases and J by 12 bases, leaving 27 bases between them. Per the germline V gene, CDR1 is LGHDT and CDR2 is YNNKEL (reference sequence). The CDR3 coding sequence is TGTGCCAGCTCTGAGGCCGCGGGTTCTTACGTTGCACAGTATTTT. It specifies CASSEAAGSYVAQYF.

The chain carries TRBV30 and TRBJ2-5, with D perhaps TRBD2 (6 bases). Per germline, CDR1 GTSNPN and CDR2 SVGIG (reference sequence). Between the trimmed V and J ends, which lost 0 bases and 7 bases, there was a span of 6 bases. This CDR3 is built from 11 residues. The CDR3 sequence: CAWSVGGTQYF. The CDR3 bases are TGTGCCTGGAGTGTCGGGGGGACCCAGTACTTC.

This chain joins TRBV5-1 and TRBJ2-7; 9 bases are shared with TRBD1. Trimming removed 3 bases from V and 7 bases from J; junction bases left unmatched: 11. Germline V lookup: CDR1 SGHRS, CDR2 YFSETQ. The CDR3 is 15 residues long. The CDR3 DNA follows: TGCGCCAGCAGCTCTTTTGGGACAGGGTGGGGGGAGCAGTACTTC. It translates to CASSSFGTGWGEQYF.

V gene TRBV30 combines with J gene TRBJ2-7; D is unresolved. Per germline, CDR1 GTSNPN and CDR2 SVGIG (reference sequence). V was cut by 2 bases and J by 0 bases, with 5 bases left in between. The CDR3 extends over 12 amino acids. CDR3 DNA sequence: TGTGCCTGGAGTTCCTCCTCCTACGAGCAGTACTTC. It yields the protein CAWSSSSYEQYF.

The J gene is TRBJ1-1, the V gene TRBV18; 7 nucleotides agree with TRBD1. The CDR3 contains 15 residues. The V gene end was trimmed by 1 base and the J gene end by 3 bases; junction bases not matched to a gene: 5. The germline V gene encodes CDR1 KGHSH and CDR2 LQKENI. The CDR3 loop reads CASSPQGQDDTEAFF. Here the CDR3 DNA reads TGTGCCAGCTCACCACAAGGACAGGACGACACTGAAGCTTTCTTT.